Listed below are T cell receptor beta chains from one sample, sequenced in a study of immune evolution from preneoplasia to lung adenocarcinoma. Clones were sequenced by immunoSEQ multiplex PCR, and TCRdb holds only the in-frame ones, with some missing. Among 9,000 to 10,000 clones listed, 90% were seen once. The sequenced material came from FFPE invasive lung adenocarcinoma tissue. The receptors shown here come from a person in their 70s with invasive lung adenocarcinoma. CDR3s include the opening cysteine and the closing phenylalanine or tryptophan. Each record gives: V gene, J gene, D gene, CDR3 protein, CDR3 DNA. A D gene is named only where the DNA matches it firmly.

V gene: TRBV6-6
J gene: TRBJ2-1
D gene: TRBD2
CDR3 protein: CASSYFAGTTYNEQFF
CDR3 DNA: TGTGCCAGCAGTTACTTCGCCGGGACTACCTACAATGAGCAGTTCTTC

V gene: TRBV28
J gene: TRBJ2-2
D gene: NA
CDR3 protein: CASSLMFRALAGELFF
CDR3 DNA: TGTGCCAGCAGCCTTATGTTCAGGGCGCTGGCCGGGGAGCTGTTTTTT

V gene: TRBV2
J gene: TRBJ2-1
D gene: TRBD2
CDR3 protein: CASSPGTSKTHEQFF
CDR3 DNA: TGTGCCAGCAGCCCCGGGACTAGTAAGACCCATGAGCAGTTCTTC

V gene: TRBV10-3
J gene: TRBJ2-5
D gene: TRBD1
CDR3 protein: CAISEFAAPVIWDSSVFQYF
CDR3 DNA: TGTGCCATCAGTGAGTTCGCGGCCCCTGTAATCTGGGACAGTTCTGTTTTCCAGTACTTC

V gene: TRBV28
J gene: TRBJ2-7
D gene: NA
CDR3 protein: CASSRYRDGPYEQYF
CDR3 DNA: TGTGCCAGCAGTCGATACCGGGATGGACCTTACGAGCAGTACTTC

V gene: TRBV19
J gene: TRBJ1-2
D gene: NA
CDR3 protein: CASSMGWAGYTF
CDR3 DNA: TGTGCCAGTAGTATGGGTTGGGCTGGCTACACCTTC

V gene: TRBV5-6
J gene: TRBJ2-4
D gene: NA
CDR3 protein: CASSRGLGDSIQYF
CDR3 DNA: TGTGCCAGCAGCAGAGGGCTAGGCGACTCTATTCAGTACTTC

V gene: TRBV6-1
J gene: TRBJ2-7
D gene: TRBD1
CDR3 protein: CASRGDRSYEQYF
CDR3 DNA: TGTGCCAGCAGGGGGGACAGGTCCTACGAGCAGTACTTC

V gene: TRBV7-9
J gene: TRBJ2-3
D gene: TRBD2
CDR3 protein: CASSYRDYPQYF
CDR3 DNA: TGTGCCAGCAGCTACCGGGACTATCCGCAGTATTTT

V gene: TRBV5-1
J gene: TRBJ2-2
D gene: NA
CDR3 protein: CASSFGGELFF
CDR3 DNA: TGCGCCAGCAGCTTCGGCGGGGAGCTGTTTTTT